This T cell receptor (beta chain) originates from a study of control samples from healthy donors and cancer patients. Data came from immunoSEQ multiplex PCR; TCRdb stores just in-frame clones and leaves some out. The sample shows about 150,000 clones, 93% of them seen only once. The sample comprised blood. The clonotype was recovered from a man aged 18 to 29 in good health.

In DNA, the CDR3 is TGTGCCAGCAGCCTCAGGACTAGGGGACAAGAGACCCAGTACTTC. This codes for CASSLRTRGQETQYF. This chain joins TRBV11-2 and TRBJ2-5, with TRBD2 matching 7 bases. CDR1 is SGHAT and CDR2 is FQNNGV in the germline V gene. V lost 5 bases to trimming and J lost 2 bases; unmatched junction nucleotides: 8. This CDR3 spans 15 amino acids.